Included here is one T cell receptor (beta chain) sequence, with context. Its antigen is not yet known. Per-base quality was not reported, and no clone a single base away is much larger than it. TCRbeta CDR3 regions were amplified from genomic DNA by means of the immunoSEQ Assay, a bias-controlled multiplex PCR. The original pipeline was this. Nucleated cell counts per sample were estimated from amplification of reference gene primers within the assay. Sequence reads were collapsed and filtered to measure the absolute abundance of every unique TCRbeta CDR3 rearrangement. Productive Simpson clonality was computed per sample as the square root of Simpson's diversity index over productive rearrangements. Drawn from immuneACCESS, this table holds only the in-frame rearrangements with V and J called that TCRdb kept. Clones are partly lost; checked studies trace under half to an unresolved V gene and leave the rest unexplained. V and J calls and clone size are copied from that table; D and trimming were computed from the DNA. The sample data list 150,000 to 200,000 clones, and about 89% of these were observed just once. Together, the top ten hold 2% to 3% of the sample.

The data stem from a study of blood T cell repertoires in COVID-19 (dated by TCRdb to 2019 to 2021). About the study as a whole: Samples from collaborators originated in the United States, Italy and Spain and spanned both the acute and convalescent phases of COVID-19. The prospective study material was composed of cDNA or gDNA derived from T cells, B-cell-depleted T cells, or PBMCs. The dataset comprised deeply sampled blood TCRbeta repertoires from subjects exposed to, actively infected with, or recovered from COVID-19. The repertoires were released in a freely available public database intended as a resource for research on the immune response to SARS-CoV-2. Samples came from the ongoing ImmuneRACE study (first 160 participants) plus 1,254 subjects from 6 global collaborators. A de-identified subject ID, COVID-19 status, age in years and sex were almost always included in the sample metadata. Where available, HLA class I and class II types were obtained from metadata supplied by the sample provider rather than from assay-based typing.

Taken from the germline V gene, the CDR1 and CDR2 loops are SGHTA and FQGNSA. Ends trimmed: V by 5 bases, J by 4 bases; bases unmatched to a gene: 4. The CDR3, cysteine through phenylalanine, is 14 amino acids long. The sequence is cut down to CDR3 DNA, 42 bases in frame from base 1. The collaborating institutions used their own protocols to collect whole blood in K2EDTA tubes. Collaborator samples were shipped for TCRbeta analysis as frozen whole blood, isolated PBMCs, or DNA extracted from either sample type. The study at large found these results: Clinical and demographic metadata were provided uncurated, with the amount varying by source and participant.

The sequence is built from TRBV7-2 and TRBJ2-7; 11 central nucleotides agree with TRBD2. The sequence was obtained from a man aged 35-49 years with active or convalescent COVID-19. Sequenced material: peripheral blood. The DNA reads as follows: TGTGCCAGCAGCCAAGGGACTAGCGGATACGAGCAGTACTTC. Translated, this is CASSQGTSGYEQYF.